Described below is a single T cell receptor beta chain sequence and its context. The sample holds a few counts of this clonotype. Its cognate antigen has yet to be identified. No quality values exist for individual bases; no much larger clone is one base distant. The CDR3 numbers 14 residues from cysteine through phenylalanine. Left in the record is the CDR3 DNA by itself, 42 bases read in frame from the first base. CDR1 SQVTM and CDR2 ANQGSEA are derived from the germline V gene. Libraries were built with 5' RACE. The second PCR ran for roughly 6 to 11 cycles and used a J-beta primer mix along with a sample-barcoded 5' primer. A unique molecular identifier was introduced onto each TCR beta cDNA molecule by a template-switch 5' adaptor carrying 12 random nucleotides. At least 2.5 million CDR3-containing paired-end reads were obtained from each sample. First-strand cDNA was synthesized from all RNA with the Mint cDNA synthesis kit, primed by a TRBC-specific oligonucleotide. After uracil-DNA glycosylase treatment, a first 18-cycle PCR used universal primers M1SS and BC2_uni_R on all cDNA. Per the source publication's procedure: For normalization, 1 million high-quality reads, each with a distinct molecular identifier, were randomly selected from each sample. Reads with shared molecular identifiers were discarded instead of being binned into consensus sequences. MiTCR, run with a Q25 quality threshold and the strictest error-elimination algorithm, handled CDR3 identification, clonotype clustering and error correction. A nonparametric unseen species model using Euler transformation provided a lower-bound estimate of total TCR beta diversity. TCRdb reworked the public reads: Q25 trimming with fastp, MiXCR clone assembly, productive beta chains retained. Each CDR3 protein gets just one entry, which takes the most common genes and DNA from the rows behind it. The V and J calls reflect TCRdb's pipeline rather than the authors' work. The sample has around 1,800,000 distinct CDR3 sequences on record, approximately 40% of them singletons. The ten largest clones take up under 30% of the sample.

This specimen comes from a study of blood T cells in healthy people across ages (dated by TCRdb to about 2015). The study in broad terms: In model experiments, roughly one uniquely barcoded TCR beta cDNA molecule per two T cells was captured by template switching. To avoid experimental bias, donors of different ages were spread randomly across the sequencing lanes. The study analyzed two additional independent replicas of 1 million unique cDNA reads from the same blood draw for two donors, one aged 18 to 30 and one aged 80 or older. Age-related changes in TCR beta repertoire diversity were measured in the study by deep sequencing normalized with unique cDNA molecular identifiers. The donors were split into four age groups: young (average about 16 years), middle-aged (39), aged (more than 60) and long-lived (over 80). The paper as a whole reports these results and caveats: Total diversity estimates from one million sequenced T cells were considered lower bounds and underestimates. The CMV infection status of donors was not known, potentially confounding age-related changes in expanded clonotypes. Compared with the aged group, the long-lived group had more naive CD4+ T cells, fewer expanded clones and increased TCR diversity, suggesting age selection. Observed TCR beta diversity per million T cells fell roughly linearly with age, and a significant reduction was already apparent by age roughly 40. Observed TCR beta diversity correlated strongly with the percentage of naive T cells measured by flow cytometry. Bulk unsorted PBMC profiling prevented conclusive comparison of naive and antigen-experienced compartments.

Systemically healthy Caucasian individuals from Russia, around 39 in total and aged roughly 6 to 100 years, were included as donors. Ten milliliters of peripheral blood were drawn from each donor into EDTA-treated Vacutainer tubes. Ficoll-Paque density-gradient centrifugation was used to isolate PBMCs, with at least 7 million per sample. Total RNA was extracted from PBMCs with Trizol reagent, with at least 5 micrograms obtained per sample. For every donor, an aliquot of PBMCs went through flow cytometry to measure the percentages of naive CD45RAhigh/CD27high T cells. Rearrangement joined TRBV29-1 to TRBJ2-5; 7 bases in the junction line up with TRBD1. The last part of the DNA fits TRBJ2-7 better; the J call may be wrong. The sample taken for sequencing was blood. This TCR derives from a human donor in good health. The base sequence is TGCAGCGTTGTCGTACAGGGGAGAAAGCGCGAGCAGTACTTC. This sequence encodes CSVVVQGRKREQYF.